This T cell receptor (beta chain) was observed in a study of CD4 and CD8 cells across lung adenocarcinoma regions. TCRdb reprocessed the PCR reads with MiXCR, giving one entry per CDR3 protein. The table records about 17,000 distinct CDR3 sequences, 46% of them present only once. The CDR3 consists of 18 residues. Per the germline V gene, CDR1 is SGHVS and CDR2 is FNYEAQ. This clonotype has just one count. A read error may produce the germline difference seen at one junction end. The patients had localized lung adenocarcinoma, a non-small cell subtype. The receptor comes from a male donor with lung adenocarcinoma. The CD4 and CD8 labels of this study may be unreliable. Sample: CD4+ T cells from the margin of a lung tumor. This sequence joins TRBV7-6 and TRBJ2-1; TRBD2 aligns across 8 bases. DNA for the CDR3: TGTGCCAGCAGCTTAACGGGGACTGGCGGGAGGAGCAGAGATGAGCAGTTCTTT. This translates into CASSLTGTGGRSRDEQFF.